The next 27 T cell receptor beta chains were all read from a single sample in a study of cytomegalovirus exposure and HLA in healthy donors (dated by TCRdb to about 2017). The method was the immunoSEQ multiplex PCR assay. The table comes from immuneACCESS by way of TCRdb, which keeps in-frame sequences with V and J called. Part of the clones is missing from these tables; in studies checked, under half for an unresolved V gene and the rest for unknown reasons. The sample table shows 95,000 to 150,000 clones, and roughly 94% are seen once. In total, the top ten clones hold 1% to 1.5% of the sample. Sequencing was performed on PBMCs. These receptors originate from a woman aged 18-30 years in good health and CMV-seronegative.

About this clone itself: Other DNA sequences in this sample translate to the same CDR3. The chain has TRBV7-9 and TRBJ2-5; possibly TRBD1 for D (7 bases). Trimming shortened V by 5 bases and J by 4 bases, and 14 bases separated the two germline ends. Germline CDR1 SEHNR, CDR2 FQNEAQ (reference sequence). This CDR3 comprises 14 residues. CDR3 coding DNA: TGTGCCAGCAGCCCCCGACAGGGAGGAGAGACCCAGTACTTC. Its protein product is CASSPRQGGETQYF.

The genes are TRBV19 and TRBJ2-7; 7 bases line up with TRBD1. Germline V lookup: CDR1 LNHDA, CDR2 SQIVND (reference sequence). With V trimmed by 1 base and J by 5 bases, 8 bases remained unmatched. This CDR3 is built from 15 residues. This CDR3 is CASSIVATGSNEQYF. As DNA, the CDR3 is TGTGCCAGTAGTATAGTTGCGACAGGGAGCAACGAGCAGTACTTC.

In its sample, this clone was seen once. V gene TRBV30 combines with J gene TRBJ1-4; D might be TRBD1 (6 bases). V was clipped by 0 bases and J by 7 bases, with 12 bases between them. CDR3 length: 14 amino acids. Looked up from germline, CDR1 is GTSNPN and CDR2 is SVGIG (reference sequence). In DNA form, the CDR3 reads TGTGCCTGGAGTGTTGGGGGGGCGGGTGAAAAACTGTTTTTT. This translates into CAWSVGGAGEKLFF. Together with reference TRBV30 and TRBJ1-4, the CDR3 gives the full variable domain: SQTIHQWPATLVQPVGSPLSLECTVEGTSNPNLYWYRQAAGRGLQLLFYSVGIGQISSEVPQNLSASRPQDRQFILSSKKLLLSDSGFYLCAWSVGGAGEKLFFGSGTQLSVL.

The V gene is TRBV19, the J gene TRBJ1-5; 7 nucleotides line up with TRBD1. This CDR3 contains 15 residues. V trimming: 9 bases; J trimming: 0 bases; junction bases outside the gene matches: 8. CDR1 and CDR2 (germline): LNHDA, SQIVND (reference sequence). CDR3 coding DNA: TGTGCCAGCAAATCCACAGGGGATAGCAATCAGCCCCAGCATTTT. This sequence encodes CASKSTGDSNQPQHF.

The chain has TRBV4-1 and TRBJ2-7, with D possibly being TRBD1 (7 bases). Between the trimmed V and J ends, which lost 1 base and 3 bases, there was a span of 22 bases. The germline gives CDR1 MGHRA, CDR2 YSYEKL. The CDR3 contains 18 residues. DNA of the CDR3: TGCGCCAGCAGCCAAGTGGGTGGGCGACAGGGACTTCTCTACGAGCAGTACTTC. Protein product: CASSQVGGRQGLLYEQYF.

CDR3 coding DNA: TGTGCCAGCAGCTTAAGGACTAGCGGGAATTTCGGCGGGGAGCTGTTTTTT. Its protein is CASSLRTSGNFGGELFF. The chain joins TRBV7-2 to TRBJ2-2, with 12 bases fitting TRBD2. CDR1 and CDR2 (germline): SGHTA, FQGNSA. The ends lost 2 bases at V and 7 bases at J; junction bases unmatched: 8. CDR3 length: 17 amino acids.

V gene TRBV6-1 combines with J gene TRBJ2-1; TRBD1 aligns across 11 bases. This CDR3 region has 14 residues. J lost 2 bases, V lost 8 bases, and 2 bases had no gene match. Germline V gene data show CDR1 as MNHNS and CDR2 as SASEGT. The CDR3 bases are TGTGCCAGCCCGGGACAGGGGGCCTACAATGAGCAGTTCTTC. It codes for CASPGQGAYNEQFF.

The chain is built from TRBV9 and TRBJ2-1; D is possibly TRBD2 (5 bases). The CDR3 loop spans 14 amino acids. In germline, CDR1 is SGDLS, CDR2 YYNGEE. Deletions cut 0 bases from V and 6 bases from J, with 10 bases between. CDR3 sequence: CASSVVSGSNEQFF. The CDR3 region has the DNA TGTGCCAGCAGCGTAGTCTCGGGGAGCAATGAGCAGTTCTTC.

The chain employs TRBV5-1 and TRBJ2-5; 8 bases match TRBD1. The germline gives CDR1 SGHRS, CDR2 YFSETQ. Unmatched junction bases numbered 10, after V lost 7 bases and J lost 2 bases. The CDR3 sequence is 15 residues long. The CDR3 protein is CASLETGEKQETQYF. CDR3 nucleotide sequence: TGCGCCAGCCTCGAGACAGGGGAGAAGCAAGAGACCCAGTACTTC.

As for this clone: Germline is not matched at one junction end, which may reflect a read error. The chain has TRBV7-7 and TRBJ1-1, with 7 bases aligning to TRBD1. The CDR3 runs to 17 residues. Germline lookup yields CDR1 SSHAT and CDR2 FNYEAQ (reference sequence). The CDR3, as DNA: TGTGCTAGCAGCTTAGTTTTGGGGACAGCCATGAACACTGAAGCTTTCTTT. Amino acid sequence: CASSLVLGTAMNTEAFF.

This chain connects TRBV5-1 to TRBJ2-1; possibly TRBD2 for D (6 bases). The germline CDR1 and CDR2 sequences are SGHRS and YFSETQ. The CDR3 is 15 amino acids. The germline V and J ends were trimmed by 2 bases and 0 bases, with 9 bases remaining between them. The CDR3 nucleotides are TGCGCCAGCAGCTTTATCGGGAGCTCCTACAATGAGCAGTTCTTC. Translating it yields CASSFIGSSYNEQFF. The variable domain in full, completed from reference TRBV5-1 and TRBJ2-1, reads KAGVTQTPRYLIKTRGQQVTLSCSPISGHRSVSWYQQTPGQGLQFLFEYFSETQRNKGNFPGRFSGRQFSNSRSEMNVSTLELGDSALYLCASSFIGSSYNEQFFGPGTRLTVL.

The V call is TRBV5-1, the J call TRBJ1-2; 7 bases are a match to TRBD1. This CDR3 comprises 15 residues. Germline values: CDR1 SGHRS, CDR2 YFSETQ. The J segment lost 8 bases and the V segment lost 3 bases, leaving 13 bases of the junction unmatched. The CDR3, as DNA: TGCGCCAGCAGCTCGGGGAACGAGGGGGCCAGGGGCTACACCTTC. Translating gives CASSSGNEGARGYTF.

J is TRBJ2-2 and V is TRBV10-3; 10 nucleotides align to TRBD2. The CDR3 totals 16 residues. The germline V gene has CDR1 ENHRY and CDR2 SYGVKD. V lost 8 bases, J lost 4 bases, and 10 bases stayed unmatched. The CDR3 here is CAIASGGARGTGELFF. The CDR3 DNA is TGTGCCATCGCAAGCGGGGGGGCCCGGGGCACCGGGGAGCTGTTTTTT.

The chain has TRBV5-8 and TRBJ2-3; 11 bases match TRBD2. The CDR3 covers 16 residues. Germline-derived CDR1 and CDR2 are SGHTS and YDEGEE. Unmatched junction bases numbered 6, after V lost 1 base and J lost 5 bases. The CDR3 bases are TGTGCCAGCAGCTTGAGTAGCGGGAGGGCCGGAGATACGCAGTATTTT. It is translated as CASSLSSGRAGDTQYF.

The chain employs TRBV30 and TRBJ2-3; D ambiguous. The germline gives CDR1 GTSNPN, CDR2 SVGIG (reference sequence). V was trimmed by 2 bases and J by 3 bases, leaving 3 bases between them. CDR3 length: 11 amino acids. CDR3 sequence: CAWSLTDTQYF. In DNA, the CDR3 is TGTGCCTGGAGTTTAACAGATACGCAGTATTTT.

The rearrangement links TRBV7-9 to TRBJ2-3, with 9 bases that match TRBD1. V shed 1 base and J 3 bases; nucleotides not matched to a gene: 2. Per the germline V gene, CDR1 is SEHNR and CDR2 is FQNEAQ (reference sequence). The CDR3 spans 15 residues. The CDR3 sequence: CASSLDRGQTDTQYF. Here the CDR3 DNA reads TGTGCCAGCAGCTTAGACAGGGGGCAGACAGATACGCAGTATTTT.

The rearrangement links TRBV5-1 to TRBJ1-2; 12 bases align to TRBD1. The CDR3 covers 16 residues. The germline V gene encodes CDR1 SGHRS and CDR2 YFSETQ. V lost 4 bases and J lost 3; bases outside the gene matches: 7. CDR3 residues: CASSPGQGAGYYGYTF. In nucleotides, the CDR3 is TGCGCCAGCAGCCCGGGACAGGGGGCAGGTTACTATGGCTACACCTTC. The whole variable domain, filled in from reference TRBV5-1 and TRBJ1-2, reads KAGVTQTPRYLIKTRGQQVTLSCSPISGHRSVSWYQQTPGQGLQFLFEYFSETQRNKGNFPGRFSGRQFSNSRSEMNVSTLELGDSALYLCASSPGQGAGYYGYTFGSGTRLTVV.

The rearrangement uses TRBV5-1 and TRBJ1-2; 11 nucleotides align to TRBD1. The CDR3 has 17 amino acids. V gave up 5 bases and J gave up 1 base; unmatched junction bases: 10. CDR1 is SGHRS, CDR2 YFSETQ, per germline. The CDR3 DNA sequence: TGCGCCAGCAGGCATGGACAGGGGGCGAGGATTAACTATGGCTACACCTTC. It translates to CASRHGQGARINYGYTF.

The CDR3 spells CASTRGQGYMGEQFF. The CDR3 bases are TGTGCCAGTACAAGAGGACAGGGCTACATGGGTGAGCAGTTCTTC. The gene calls are TRBV19 and TRBJ2-1; TRBD1 aligns across 8 bases. Germline CDR1 is LNHDA and CDR2 is SQIVND (reference sequence). V dropped 7 bases and J dropped 9; count of bases not matched to a gene: 14. The CDR3 sequence is 15 residues long.

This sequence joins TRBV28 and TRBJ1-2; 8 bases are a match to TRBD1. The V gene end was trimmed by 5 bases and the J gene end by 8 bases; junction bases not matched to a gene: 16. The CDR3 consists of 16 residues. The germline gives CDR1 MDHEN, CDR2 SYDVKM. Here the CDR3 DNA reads TGTGCCAGCAGTACGGACAGGGAGGGGGTTGTGGAAGGCTACACCTTC. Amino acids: CASSTDREGVVEGYTF.

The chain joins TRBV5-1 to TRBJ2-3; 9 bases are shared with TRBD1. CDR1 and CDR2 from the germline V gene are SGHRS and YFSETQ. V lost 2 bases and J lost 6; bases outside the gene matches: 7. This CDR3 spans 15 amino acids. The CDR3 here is CASSLEGQGIDTQYF. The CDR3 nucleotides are TGCGCCAGCAGCTTAGAGGGACAGGGTATTGATACGCAGTATTTT.

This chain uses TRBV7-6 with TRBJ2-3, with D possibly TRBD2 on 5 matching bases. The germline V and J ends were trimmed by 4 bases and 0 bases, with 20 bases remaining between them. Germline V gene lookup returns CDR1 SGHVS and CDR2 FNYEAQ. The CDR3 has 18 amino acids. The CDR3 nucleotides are TGTGCCAGCAGCTCCCGGGGTACGACAAAACCTAGCACAGATACGCAGTATTTT. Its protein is CASSSRGTTKPSTDTQYF.

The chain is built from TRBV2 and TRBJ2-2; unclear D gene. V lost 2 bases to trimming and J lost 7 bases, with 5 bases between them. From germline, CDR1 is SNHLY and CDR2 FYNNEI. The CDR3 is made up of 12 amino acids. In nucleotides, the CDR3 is TGTGCCAGCAGTGAATCCCACGGGGAGCTGTTTTTT. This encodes CASSESHGELFF.

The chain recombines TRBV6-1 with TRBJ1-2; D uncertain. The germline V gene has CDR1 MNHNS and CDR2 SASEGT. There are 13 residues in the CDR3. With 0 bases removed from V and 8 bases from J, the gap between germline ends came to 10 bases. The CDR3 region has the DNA TGTGCCAGCAGTGAAGCGGTCAATAGAGGCTACACCTTC. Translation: CASSEAVNRGYTF.

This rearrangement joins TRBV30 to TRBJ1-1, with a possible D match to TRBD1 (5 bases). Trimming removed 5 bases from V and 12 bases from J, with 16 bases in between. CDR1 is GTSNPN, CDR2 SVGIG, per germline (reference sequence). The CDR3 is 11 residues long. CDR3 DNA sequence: TGTGCCTGGGGGAGGGGCGACCACCCTTTCTTT. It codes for CAWGRGDHPFF.

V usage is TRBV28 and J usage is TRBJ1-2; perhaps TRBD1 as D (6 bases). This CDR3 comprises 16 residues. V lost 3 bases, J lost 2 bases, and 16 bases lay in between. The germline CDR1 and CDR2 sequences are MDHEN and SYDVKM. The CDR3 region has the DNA TGTGCCAGCAGTTTTGCCGGGACATTGGAGAACTATGGCTACACCTTC. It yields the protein CASSFAGTLENYGYTF.

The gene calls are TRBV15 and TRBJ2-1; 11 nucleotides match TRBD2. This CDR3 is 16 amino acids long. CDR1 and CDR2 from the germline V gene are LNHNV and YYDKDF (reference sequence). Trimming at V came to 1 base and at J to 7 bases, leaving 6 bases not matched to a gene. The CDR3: CATSRGPGLAANEQFF. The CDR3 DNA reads TGTGCCACCAGCAGAGGCCCGGGACTAGCGGCTAATGAGCAGTTCTTC.